The 6 T cell receptor beta chains given below trace back to one sample, sequenced in a study of T cells expressing NK-cell markers. After re-calling the 5' RACE reads, TCRdb lists one entry per CDR3 protein, DNA absent. This listing includes approximately 460,000 distinct CDR3 sequences. Sample: blood T cells: a sorted CD56 or NKG2C T cell subset, CD4+ or CD8+ T cells, or bulk PBMC T cells (not recorded which). The receptors were sampled from a woman aged 18 to 69 in good health.

V is TRBV15 and J is TRBJ1-2; TCRdb calls TRBD1, which cannot be checked without DNA. The CDR3 is 13 amino acids. Germline V gene lookup returns CDR1 LNHNV and CDR2 YYDKDF (reference sequence). The CDR3 region is CATSGDTPYGYTF.

J is TRBJ1-3 and V is TRBV4-3; the D gene TCRdb calls, TRBD1, cannot be checked with no DNA. The CDR3 extends over 15 amino acids. Per the germline V gene, CDR1 is LGHNA and CDR2 is YSLEER. Here the CDR3 reads CASSQDWTTGNTIYF.

V usage is TRBV20-1 and J usage is TRBJ1-2; TCRdb selects TRBD1, and the lack of DNA leaves this call unchecked. From germline, CDR1 is DFQATT and CDR2 SNEGSKA (reference sequence). The CDR3 totals 13 residues. This CDR3 reads CSAVSRGNYGYTF.

The chain has TRBV7-2 and TRBJ2-5; the D call from TCRdb, TRBD2, cannot be confirmed without DNA. CDR1 and CDR2 (germline): SGHTA, FQGNSA. The CDR3 spans 14 residues. CDR3 sequence: CASSFGTTLETQYF.

The V call is TRBV6-4, the J call TRBJ2-1; TCRdb's D gene call, TRBD2, goes unchecked for lack of DNA. CDR3 size: 16 residues. Germline V CDR1 and CDR2: MRHNA, SNTAGT. CDR3: CASSDSSGVGHNEQFF.

The V and J genes are TRBV12-3 or TRBV12-4 and TRBJ2-4; no DNA is available, so the TRBD2 call from TCRdb remains unchecked. The CDR3 is 15 residues long. CDR3 sequence: CASGWGGLAKNIQYF.